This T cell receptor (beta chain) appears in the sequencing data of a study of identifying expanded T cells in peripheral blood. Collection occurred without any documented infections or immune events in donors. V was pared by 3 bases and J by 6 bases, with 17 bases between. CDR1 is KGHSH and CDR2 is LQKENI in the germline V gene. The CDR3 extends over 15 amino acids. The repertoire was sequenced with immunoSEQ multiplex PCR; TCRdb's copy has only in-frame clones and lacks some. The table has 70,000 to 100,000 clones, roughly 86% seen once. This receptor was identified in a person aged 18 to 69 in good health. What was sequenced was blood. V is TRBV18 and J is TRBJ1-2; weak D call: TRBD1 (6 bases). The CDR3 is CASSPREGGQDGYTF. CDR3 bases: TGTGCCAGCTCACCTCGAGAGGGGGGGCAAGATGGCTACACCTTC.